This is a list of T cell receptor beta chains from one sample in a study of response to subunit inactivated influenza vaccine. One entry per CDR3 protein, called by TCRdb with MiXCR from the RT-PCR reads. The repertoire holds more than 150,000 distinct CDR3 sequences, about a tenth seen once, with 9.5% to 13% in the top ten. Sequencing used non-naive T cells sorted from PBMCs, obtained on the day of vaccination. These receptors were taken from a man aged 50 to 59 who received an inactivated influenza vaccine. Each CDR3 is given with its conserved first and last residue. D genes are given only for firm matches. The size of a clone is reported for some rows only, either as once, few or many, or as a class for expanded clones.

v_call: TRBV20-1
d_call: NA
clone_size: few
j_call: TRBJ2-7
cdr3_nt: TGCAGTGCTAGAGCTCAGCCTTACTACGAGCAGTACTTC
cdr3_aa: CSARAQPYYEQYF

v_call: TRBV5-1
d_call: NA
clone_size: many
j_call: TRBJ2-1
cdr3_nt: TGCGCCAGCAGCTTACTCTCCCAGGGAGCTTACAATGAGCAGTTCTTC
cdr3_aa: CASSLLSQGAYNEQFF

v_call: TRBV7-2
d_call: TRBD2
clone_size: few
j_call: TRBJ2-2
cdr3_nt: TGTGCCAGCAGCCCCCGACTAGCGGGGGTGACCGGGGAGCTGTTTTTT
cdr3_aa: CASSPRLAGVTGELFF

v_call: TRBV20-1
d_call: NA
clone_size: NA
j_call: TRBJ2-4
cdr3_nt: TGCAGTGCTCCGGTTGTACATGAGGCCAAAAACATTCAGTACTTC
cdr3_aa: CSAPVVHEAKNIQYF

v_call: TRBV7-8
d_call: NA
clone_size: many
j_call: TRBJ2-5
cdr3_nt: TGTGCCAGCAGCTTTCCCGGGGGCGGCCAAGAGACCCAGTACTTC
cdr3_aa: CASSFPGGGQETQYF

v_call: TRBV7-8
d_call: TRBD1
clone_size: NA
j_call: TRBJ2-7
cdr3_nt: TGTGCCAGCAGTTACGCCGGGACAGGGACCTTGGGGGAGCAGTACTTC
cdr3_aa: CASSYAGTGTLGEQYF

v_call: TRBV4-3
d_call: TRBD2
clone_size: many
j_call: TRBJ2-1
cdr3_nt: TGCGCCAGCAGCCAAGATCGAAGCGGGGGGGCGCGTGAGCAGTTCTTC
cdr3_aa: CASSQDRSGGAREQFF

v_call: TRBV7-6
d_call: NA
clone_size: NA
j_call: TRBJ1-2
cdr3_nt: TGTGCCAGCAGCAGAGGACCGGGACGGACGAACTATGGCTACACCTTC
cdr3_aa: CASSRGPGRTNYGYTF

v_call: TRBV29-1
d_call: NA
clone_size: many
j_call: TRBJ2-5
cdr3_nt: TGCAGCGTTGTGCCGGCGGGCCACCAAGAGACCCAGTACTTC
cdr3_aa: CSVVPAGHQETQYF

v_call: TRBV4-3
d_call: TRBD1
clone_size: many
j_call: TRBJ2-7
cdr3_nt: TGCGCCAGCAGCCAGTCCACAGGGGGGAAGCAGTACTTC
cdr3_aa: CASSQSTGGKQYF

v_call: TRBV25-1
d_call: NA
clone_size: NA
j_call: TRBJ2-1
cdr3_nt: TGTGCCAGTCCGTTGGTCCGGGACGACACCTACAATGAGCAGTTCTTC
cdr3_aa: CASPLVRDDTYNEQFF

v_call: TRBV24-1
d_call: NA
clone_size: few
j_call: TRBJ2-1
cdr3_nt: TGTGCCACCAGTGACCGGGCCGGGGTCCGATCCTACAATGAGCAGTTCTTC
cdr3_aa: CATSDRAGVRSYNEQFF

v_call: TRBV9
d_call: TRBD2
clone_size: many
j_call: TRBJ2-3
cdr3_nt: TGTGCCAGCAGCGTAGTCGGGACTAGCGGGAGCGGCTCAGATACGCAGTATTTT
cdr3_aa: CASSVVGTSGSGSDTQYF

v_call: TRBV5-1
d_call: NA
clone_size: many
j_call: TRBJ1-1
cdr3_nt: TGCGCCAGCAGCTTGGTGTCTGGGGCTGAAGCTTTCTTT
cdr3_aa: CASSLVSGAEAFF

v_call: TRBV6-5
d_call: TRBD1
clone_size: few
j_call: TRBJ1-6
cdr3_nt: TGTGCCAGCAGTTTGGGACAGGAGGGTTCACCCCTCCACTTT
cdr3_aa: CASSLGQEGSPLHF

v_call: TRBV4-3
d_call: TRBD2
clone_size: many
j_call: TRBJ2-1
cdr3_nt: TGCGCCAGCAGCCAAACTCTAGCGGAGAACTACAATGAGCAGTTCTTC
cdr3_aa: CASSQTLAENYNEQFF

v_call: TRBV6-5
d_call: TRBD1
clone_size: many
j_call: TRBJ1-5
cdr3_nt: TGTGCCAGCAGTTCACGAGGGGGCTTTAATCAGCCCCAGCATTTT
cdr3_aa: CASSSRGGFNQPQHF

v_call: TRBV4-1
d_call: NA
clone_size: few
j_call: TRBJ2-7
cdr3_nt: TGCGCCAGCAGCCAAGTAAGTCGGGGGTCCAGCTACGAGCAGTACTTC
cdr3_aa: CASSQVSRGSSYEQYF

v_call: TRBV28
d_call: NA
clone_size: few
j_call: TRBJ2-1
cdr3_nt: TGTGCCAGCAGTTTAGGGGGCGGACCTGAGGGCAATGAGCAGTTCTTC
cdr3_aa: CASSLGGGPEGNEQFF

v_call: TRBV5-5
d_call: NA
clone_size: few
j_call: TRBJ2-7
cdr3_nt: TGTGCCAGCAGCTTGGCCTACGTGGGGGGCAGGGAAAACCACGAGCAGTACTTC
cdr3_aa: CASSLAYVGGRENHEQYF

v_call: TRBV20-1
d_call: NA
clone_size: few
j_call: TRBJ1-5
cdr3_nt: TGCAGTGCTACCCATAGCAATCAGCCCCAGCATTTT
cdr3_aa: CSATHSNQPQHF

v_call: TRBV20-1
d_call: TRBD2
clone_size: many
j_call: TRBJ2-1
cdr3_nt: TGCAGTGCCAGTAAAGGGACTAGCATCTACAACAATGAGCAGTTCTTC
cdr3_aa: CSASKGTSIYNNEQFF

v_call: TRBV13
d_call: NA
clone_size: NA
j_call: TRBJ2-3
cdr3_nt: TGTGCCAGCAGCTTAGTTACGGGGAGCACAGATACGCAGTATTTT
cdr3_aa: CASSLVTGSTDTQYF

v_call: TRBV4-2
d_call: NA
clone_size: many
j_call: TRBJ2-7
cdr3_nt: TGTGCCAGCAGCCAAGATTTTGATGGACCTCCACGAAGAAGGTACTTC
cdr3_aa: CASSQDFDGPPRRRYF

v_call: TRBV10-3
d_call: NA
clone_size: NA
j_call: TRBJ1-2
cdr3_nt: TGTGCCATCAGTACCTCTCCGAACTATGGCTACACCTTC
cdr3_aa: CAISTSPNYGYTF

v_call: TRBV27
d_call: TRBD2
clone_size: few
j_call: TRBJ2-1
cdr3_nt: TGTGCCAGCAGATTTGAAATAGACTCTAGCGGAATTTACAATGAGCAGTTCTTC
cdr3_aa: CASRFEIDSSGIYNEQFF

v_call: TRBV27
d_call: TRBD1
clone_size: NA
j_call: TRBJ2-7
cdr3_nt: TGTGCCAGCAGTTTTCAGGGGGACGAGCAGTACTTC
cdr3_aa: CASSFQGDEQYF

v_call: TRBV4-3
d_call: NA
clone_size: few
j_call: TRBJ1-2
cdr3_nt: TGCGCCAGCAGCCAAGATCAGGCCACTATGACGGGCTACACCTTC
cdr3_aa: CASSQDQATMTGYTF

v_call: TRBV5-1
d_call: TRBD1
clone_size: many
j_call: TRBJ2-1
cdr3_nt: TGCGCCAGCAGAATGGGACAGGACAATGAGCAGTTCTTC
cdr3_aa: CASRMGQDNEQFF

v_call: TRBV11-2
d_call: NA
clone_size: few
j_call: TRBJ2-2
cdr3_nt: TGTGCCAGCAGATCCCGGACAGTCGACACCGGGGAGCTGTTTTTT
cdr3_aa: CASRSRTVDTGELFF

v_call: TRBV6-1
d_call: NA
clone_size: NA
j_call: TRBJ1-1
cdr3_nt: TGTGCCAGCAATCCGACAACGAACACTGAAGCTTTCTTT
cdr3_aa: CASNPTTNTEAFF

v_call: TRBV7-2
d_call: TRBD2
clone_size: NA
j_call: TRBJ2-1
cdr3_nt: TGTGCCAGCAGTACCGCGGGGGTAGCCCACAATGAGCAGTTCTTC
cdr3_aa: CASSTAGVAHNEQFF

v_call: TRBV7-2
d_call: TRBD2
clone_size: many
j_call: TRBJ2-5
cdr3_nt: TGTGCCAGCACCCGGGGGGGAGGGTCCGCGACCCAGTACTTC
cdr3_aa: CASTRGGGSATQYF

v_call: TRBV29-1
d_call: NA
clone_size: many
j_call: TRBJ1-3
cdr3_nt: TGCAGCGTGGGATCCATGGGTGGAAACACCATATATTTT
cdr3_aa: CSVGSMGGNTIYF

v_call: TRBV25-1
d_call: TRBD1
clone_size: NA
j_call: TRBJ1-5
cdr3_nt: TGTGCCAGCAGTCCCTATAGGATGACAGGGGATGTGGCCGGGCACCCCAATCAGCCCCAGCATTTT
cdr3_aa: CASSPYRMTGDVAGHPNQPQHF

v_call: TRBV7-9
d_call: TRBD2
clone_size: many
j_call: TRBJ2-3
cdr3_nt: TGTGCCAGCAGCTTCTCCCCGGGAGGTTTCACAGATACGCAGTATTTT
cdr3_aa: CASSFSPGGFTDTQYF

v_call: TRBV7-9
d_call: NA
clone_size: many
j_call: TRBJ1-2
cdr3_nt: TGTGCCAGCAGCTTAGAAACGGCGTATTATGGCTACACCTTC
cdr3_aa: CASSLETAYYGYTF

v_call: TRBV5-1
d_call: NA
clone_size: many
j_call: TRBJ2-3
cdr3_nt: TGCGCCAGCAGCTTGGACGGATCAGATACGCAGTATTTT
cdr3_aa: CASSLDGSDTQYF

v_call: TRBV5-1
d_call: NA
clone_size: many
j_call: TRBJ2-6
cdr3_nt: TGCGCCAGCAGCTTAACCGGACTGGGCTGGGCCAACGTCCTGACTTTC
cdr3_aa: CASSLTGLGWANVLTF

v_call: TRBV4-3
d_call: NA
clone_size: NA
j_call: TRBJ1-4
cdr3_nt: TGCGCCAGCCAGGACCGAAATGGAGAAAAACTGTTTTTT
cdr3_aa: CASQDRNGEKLFF

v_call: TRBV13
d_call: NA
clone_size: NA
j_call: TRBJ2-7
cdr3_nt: TGTGCCAGCGAGGATTCTCGACTTGACGCAAATTCCTACGAGCAGTACTTC
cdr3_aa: CASEDSRLDANSYEQYF

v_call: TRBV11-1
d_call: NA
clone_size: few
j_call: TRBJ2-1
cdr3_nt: TGTGCCAGCAGCCCCGGGGGTTCTCTAGTTTACAATGAGCAGTTCTTC
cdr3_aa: CASSPGGSLVYNEQFF

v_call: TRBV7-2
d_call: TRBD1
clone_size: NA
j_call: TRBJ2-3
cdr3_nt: TGTGCCAGCAGCTCCGGACAGGGGTACACAGATACGCAGTATTTT
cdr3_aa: CASSSGQGYTDTQYF

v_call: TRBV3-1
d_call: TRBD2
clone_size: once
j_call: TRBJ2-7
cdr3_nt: TGTGCCTTCAGTCGGCCCGCGGGACTAGCGGGCCGAGGGTTCGAGCAGTACTTC
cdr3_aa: CAFSRPAGLAGRGFEQYF

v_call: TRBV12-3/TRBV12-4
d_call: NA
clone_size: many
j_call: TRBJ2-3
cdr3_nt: TGTGCCAGCAGTTTGTTGCTTCGCACAGATACGCAGTATTTT
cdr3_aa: CASSLLLRTDTQYF

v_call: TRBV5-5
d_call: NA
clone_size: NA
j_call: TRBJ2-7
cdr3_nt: TGTGCCAGCAGCATGACAGGACACCACGAGCAGTACTTC
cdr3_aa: CASSMTGHHEQYF

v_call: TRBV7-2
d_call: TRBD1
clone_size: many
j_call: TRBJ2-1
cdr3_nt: TGTGCCAGCAGCCTGCTGGGCGCGGGACAGGGGACGAATGAGCAGTTCTTC
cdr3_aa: CASSLLGAGQGTNEQFF

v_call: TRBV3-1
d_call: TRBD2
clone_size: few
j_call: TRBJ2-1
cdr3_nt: TGTGCCAGCAGCCAAGAGGGTGAGCGGGGGGCTTACAATGAGCAGTTCTTC
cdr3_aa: CASSQEGERGAYNEQFF

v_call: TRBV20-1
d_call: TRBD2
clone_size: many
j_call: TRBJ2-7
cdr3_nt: TGCAGTGCTCTCCCCCGTCCGGGAGGCTCCTACGAGCAGTACTTC
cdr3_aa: CSALPRPGGSYEQYF

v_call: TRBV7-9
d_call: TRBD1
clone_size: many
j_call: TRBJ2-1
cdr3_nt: TGTGCCAGCAGCTCCGACAGGGGACCCTACAATGAGCAGTTCTTC
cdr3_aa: CASSSDRGPYNEQFF

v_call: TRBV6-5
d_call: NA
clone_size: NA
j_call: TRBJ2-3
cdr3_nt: TGTGCCAGCAGTTACAGTTTCAGCAGGGGGAGGTCAGATACGCAGTATTTT
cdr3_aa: CASSYSFSRGRSDTQYF

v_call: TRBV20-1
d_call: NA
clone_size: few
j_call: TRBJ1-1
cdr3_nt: TGCAGTGCAGAGGACAGAGGAACGAACACTGAAGCTTTCTTT
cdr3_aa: CSAEDRGTNTEAFF

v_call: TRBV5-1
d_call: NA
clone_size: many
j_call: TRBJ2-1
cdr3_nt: TGCGCCAGCAGCTTTAACCCGGATCGACAGCAGCAGTTCTTC
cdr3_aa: CASSFNPDRQQQFF

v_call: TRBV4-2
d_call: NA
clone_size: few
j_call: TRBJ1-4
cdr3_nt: TGTGCCAGCAGCCAAGTGACGCCCGGGGGTGAAAAACTGTTTTTT
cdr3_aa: CASSQVTPGGEKLFF

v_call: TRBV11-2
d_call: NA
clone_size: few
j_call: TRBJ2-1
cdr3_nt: TGTGCCAGCAGGAAGACTCCGAGGAATGAGCAGTTCTTC
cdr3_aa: CASRKTPRNEQFF

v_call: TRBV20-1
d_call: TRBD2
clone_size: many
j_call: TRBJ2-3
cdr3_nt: TGCAGTGCTGCTGGACTAGCGGGGGGGCGTACGCAGTATTTT
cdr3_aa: CSAAGLAGGRTQYF